These T cell receptor beta chains were read from a single sample in a study of blood T cell repertoires in COVID-19. Profiling relied on immunoSEQ multiplex PCR, and the TCRdb table lists in-frame clones only, not all of them. The sample holds about 64,000 clones, 82% seen once. Source material: peripheral blood. These receptors were obtained from a human donor in a cohort sampled during active COVID-19. Each CDR3 is given with its conserved first and last residue. D genes are given only for firm matches. Some rows mark clone size as missing; the rest say once, few, many or name a class of expanded clone.

clone size | J gene | V gene | CDR3 length | D gene | CDR3 DNA | CDR3 protein
many | TRBJ1-2 | TRBV6-6 | 16 | TRBD1 | TGTGCCAGCACCCCGTTCACGGGACAGACTAACTATGGCTACACCTTC | CASTPFTGQTNYGYTF
. | TRBJ1-1 | TRBV5-1 | 15 | . | TGCGCCAGCACCGGGGGGACTACAGGGAACACTGAAGCTTTCTTT | CASTGGTTGNTEAFF
once | TRBJ1-4 | TRBV15 | 18 | TRBD1 | TGTGCCACCAGCAGAGATCGGTGGTTGCAGGGGGCTGGTGAAAAACTGTTTTTT | CATSRDRWLQGAGEKLFF
. | TRBJ2-7 | TRBV14 | 15 | . | TGTGCCAGCAGCCAAGCCCCAGGGAGGACCTACGAGCAGTACTTC | CASSQAPGRTYEQYF
. | TRBJ2-5 | TRBV3-1/TRBV3-2 | 14 | TRBD2 | TGTGCCAGCAGCCAGAAGCGGGGAATAGAGACCCAGTACTTC | CASSQKRGIETQYF
. | TRBJ1-5 | TRBV30 | 14 | . | TGTGCCTGGAGTGTACGAGCTCGCAATCAGCCCCAGCATTTT | CAWSVRARNQPQHF
once | TRBJ1-1 | TRBV19 | 18 | . | TGTGCCAGTAGTATAAGTCCCCCCGGACAGAAAGTGAACACTGAAGCTTTCTTT | CASSISPPGQKVNTEAFF
. | TRBJ2-3 | TRBV12-3/TRBV12-4 | 12 | . | TGTGCCAGCAGCCCAGGGACAGATACGCAGTATTTT | CASSPGTDTQYF
. | TRBJ2-3 | TRBV19 | 13 | . | TGTGCCAGTAGTACCCGACGGGGGGATACGCAGTATTTT | CASSTRRGDTQYF
. | TRBJ2-3 | TRBV29-1 | 14 | . | TGCAGCGTACAGGGAGATTCTAGCACAGATACGCAGTATTTT | CSVQGDSSTDTQYF
. | TRBJ1-2 | TRBV5-1 | 17 | . | TGCGCCAGCAGCTTCGGGGTAGGTAACCAAGCTAACTATGGCTACACCTTC | CASSFGVGNQANYGYTF
. | TRBJ1-1 | TRBV28 | 12 | . | TGTGCCAGCAGTTCATCGAGTACTGAAGCTTTCTTT | CASSSSSTEAFF
. | TRBJ2-6 | TRBV18 | 17 | TRBD2 | TGTGCCAGCTCACCACCGGGAGGGTATGAAGGGGCCAACGTCCTGACTTTC | CASSPPGGYEGANVLTF
few | TRBJ2-1 | TRBV27 | 16 | . | TGTGCCAGCAGTTTGAGGCCGACCCCAGGGTACAATGAGCAGTTCTTC | CASSLRPTPGYNEQFF
. | TRBJ2-5 | TRBV7-7 | 15 | . | TGTGCCAGCAGCTTAGACAGGACAAACCAAGAGACCCAGTACTTC | CASSLDRTNQETQYF
. | TRBJ2-1 | TRBV28 | 18 | TRBD2 | TGTGCCACCAACGGGGGACTAGGACGACGACTCCGGGTTCAGGAGCAGTTCTTC | CATNGGLGRRLRVQEQFF
few | TRBJ2-2 | TRBV28 | 14 | . | TGTGCCAGCACCGCAGGGGCCGTCACCGGGGAGCTGTTTTTT | CASTAGAVTGELFF
few | TRBJ2-5 | TRBV30 | 17 | . | TGTGCCAGCCTCATCCTAGCGCCAAACCCTGGGCAAGAGACCCAGTACTTC | CASLILAPNPGQETQYF
medium-sized | TRBJ2-1 | TRBV9 | 16 | TRBD2 | TGTGCCAGCAGCGTAGGAACTAGCGGGAATAGGAATGAGCAGTTCTTC | CASSVGTSGNRNEQFF
. | TRBJ2-5 | TRBV28 | 15 | . | TGTGCCAGCAGGGTTGGGGGGGACAACCAAGAGACCCAGTACTTC | CASRVGGDNQETQYF
. | TRBJ1-5 | TRBV9 | 15 | TRBD1 | TGTGCCAGCAGCGCCTCAGGGGGCTGGAGTCAGCCCCAGCATTTT | CASSASGGWSQPQHF
few | TRBJ1-6 | TRBV21-1 | 13 | . | TGTGCCAGCAGCAAATATACTCGGACGGGGCTCCACTTT | CASSKYTRTGLHF
. | TRBJ1-3 | TRBV24-1 | 16 | . | TGTGCCACCAGTGATACACAGGGAATCTCTGGAAACACCATATATTTT | CATSDTQGISGNTIYF
. | TRBJ2-7 | TRBV7-6 | 12 | . | TGTGCCAGTCTCAGCGGCTCCTACGAGCAGTACTTC | CASLSGSYEQYF
once | TRBJ1-2 | TRBV2 | 16 | . | TGTGCCAGCACCAAAACAAGGGCAGGGGCTAGCAATGGCTACACCTTC | CASTKTRAGASNGYTF
few | TRBJ1-6 | TRBV19 | 16 | TRBD1 | TGTGCCAGTAGTACCCCCCGACAGGGGGCCTACTCACCCCTCCACTTT | CASSTPRQGAYSPLHF
. | TRBJ1-2 | TRBV10-1 | 13 | . | TGCGCCAGCAGTGAGACAGCCTACTATGGCTACACCTTC | CASSETAYYGYTF
. | TRBJ1-5 | TRBV11-2 | 14 | . | TGTGCCAGCAGCTTACACCGGAGCAATCAGCCCCAGCATTTT | CASSLHRSNQPQHF
. | TRBJ2-3 | TRBV5-4 | 16 | TRBD1 | TGTGCCAGCAGCTTGGATCCGACAGGGGCGGAAGATACGCAGTATTTT | CASSLDPTGAEDTQYF
. | TRBJ2-7 | TRBV15 | 15 | . | TGTGCCACCAGCAGAGATACGGGGAGCTTGGACGAGCAGTACTTC | CATSRDTGSLDEQYF
. | TRBJ2-1 | TRBV11-2 | 16 | TRBD1 | TGTGCCAGCAGCTTGGCCGGGACAGTCTCCTACAATGAGCAGTTCTTC | CASSLAGTVSYNEQFF
. | TRBJ1-1 | TRBV5-6 | 13 | . | TGTGCCAGCAGCTGGGACACGGAGACTGAAGCTTTCTTT | CASSWDTETEAFF
. | TRBJ2-1 | TRBV6-5 | 14 | TRBD1 | TGTGCCAGCAGTTACCGGGACAGGTACAATGAGCAGTTCTTC | CASSYRDRYNEQFF
few | TRBJ1-1 | TRBV4-1 | 14 | . | TGCGCCAGCAGCCACGACGGGATGAACACTGAAGCTTTCTTT | CASSHDGMNTEAFF
. | TRBJ2-7 | TRBV30 | 12 | . | TGTGCCTGGAGCGGTGGACAGTACGAGCAGTACTTC | CAWSGGQYEQYF
. | TRBJ1-6 | TRBV4-2 | 17 | . | TGTGCCAGCAGCCAAGCCCGCCAGGGTTCGAAAGGATCACCCCTCCACTTT | CASSQARQGSKGSPLHF
. | TRBJ2-1 | TRBV5-4 | 14 | TRBD2 | TGTGCCAGCAGCTGGGGACTAGCGGGGGGTGAGCAGTTCTTC | CASSWGLAGGEQFF
. | TRBJ2-2 | TRBV30 | 13 | . | TGTGCCTGGATGTCGAGGGTGTTCGGGGAGCTGTTTTTT | CAWMSRVFGELFF
. | TRBJ1-1 | TRBV5-6 | 16 | TRBD1 | TGTGCCAGCGAAAAGGACGGGGGACAGGGGAGGACTGAAGCTTTCTTT | CASEKDGGQGRTEAFF
. | TRBJ2-3 | TRBV5-1 | 14 | TRBD2 | TGCGCCAGCAGCTCCGGGGGGGGGTCAGATACGCAGTATTTT | CASSSGGGSDTQYF
once | TRBJ1-5 | TRBV24-1 | 13 | . | TGTGCCACCCCCCCAATCCAGAATCAGCCCCAGCATTTT | CATPPIQNQPQHF
. | TRBJ2-5 | TRBV7-9 | 15 | TRBD1 | TGTGCCAGCAGCTTAACACCGGGACAGGTAGAGACCCAGTACTTC | CASSLTPGQVETQYF
. | TRBJ1-2 | TRBV7-2 | 13 | . | TGTGCCAGCAGCCCTAGGACTGATCGGGGCTACACCTTC | CASSPRTDRGYTF
. | TRBJ2-1 | TRBV7-9 | 16 | TRBD2 | TGTGCCAGCAGCTTCTCGGCTGGCGGGGGGGCCCATGAGCAGTTCTTC | CASSFSAGGGAHEQFF
. | TRBJ2-6 | TRBV15 | 18 | TRBD1 | TGTGCCACCAGCACTTCCGGGACAGCCTTCTCTGGGGCCAACGTCCTGACTTTC | CATSTSGTAFSGANVLTF
. | TRBJ1-1 | TRBV18 | 13 | . | TGTGCCAGCTCACGGCAGAGGGACACTGAAGCTTTCTTT | CASSRQRDTEAFF
. | TRBJ1-1 | TRBV15 | 15 | TRBD1 | TGTGCCACCAGCAGAGGCGGGACAGTAGGCACTGAAGCTTTCTTT | CATSRGGTVGTEAFF
. | TRBJ1-2 | TRBV27 | 14 | . | TGTGCCAGCAGTTTAGTCGCAGGGGACTATGGCTACACCTTC | CASSLVAGDYGYTF
. | TRBJ2-5 | TRBV1 | 17 | . | TGCACCAGCAGCCAAGGCTATTCCGGGGGGGCCGGGGAGACCCAGTACTTC | CTSSQGYSGGAGETQYF
few | TRBJ1-5 | TRBV7-8 | 14 | . | TGTGCCAGCAGCTTTGTCGATAACCGGGACATCCAGCATTTT | CASSFVDNRDIQHF
few | TRBJ2-7 | TRBV2 | 13 | TRBD1 | TGTGCCAGCATAGGGACAGGGGACTACGAGCAGTACTTC | CASIGTGDYEQYF
. | TRBJ1-2 | TRBV28 | 13 | TRBD1 | TGTGCCAGCAGAAACAGGGGAAGGTATGGCTACACCTTC | CASRNRGRYGYTF
. | TRBJ2-5 | TRBV4-1 | 19 | TRBD2 | TGCGCCAGCAGCCAAGGTTGGACTAGCGGGGGAAATTACCAAGAGACCCAGTACTTC | CASSQGWTSGGNYQETQYF
. | TRBJ1-1 | TRBV10-3 | 13 | TRBD1 | TGTGCCATCAGGGACAGGGGTAACACTGAAGCTTTCTTT | CAIRDRGNTEAFF
. | TRBJ2-3 | TRBV5-1 | 14 | . | TGCGCCAGCAACCCACATCAATCCACAGATACGCAGTATTTT | CASNPHQSTDTQYF